Listed below are T cell receptor beta chains from one sample, sequenced in a study of cytomegalovirus exposure and HLA in healthy donors. The protocol was immunoSEQ multiplex PCR, while the TCRdb copy is restricted to in-frame clones and leaves out a portion. The sample yields around 130,000 clones, 75% to 90% seen once. What was sequenced was PBMCs. The receptors here all came from a man between 25 and 39 years old in good health and CMV-seronegative. Each CDR3 is given without its conserved first and last residue.

v_call,cdr3_aa
TRBV6-1,ASALLTGRHEQY
TRBV5-1,ASSLQSSGEKLF
TRBV2,ASSEPTELGYT
TRBV6-5,ASSYGGTSYEQY
TRBV5-6,ASSLGGRGAKNIQY
TRBV5-1,ASRSTIFYEQY
TRBV6-1,ASSEGTGAF
TRBV15,ATSRTRGAQETQY
TRBV10-1,ASSEGGGNTEAF
TRBV4-1,ASSQVKSQIVGDGYT
TRBV7-9,ASSSPVVQGAYNEQF
TRBV7-9,ASSSMTGGEATAKNIQY
TRBV2,ASSRDRNTEAF
TRBV9,ASSVQFANTGELF
TRBV5-4,ASSSPPGRDGTDTQY
TRBV6-1,ASSEAITGYSNQPQH
TRBV11-2,ASSLVAGVGEQY